The 29 T cell receptor beta chains presented below share a single source sample, sequenced in a study of shared clonotypes between healthy human individuals. Naive CD8 cells were CD45RO-negative, positively selected for CCR7, excluding terminally differentiated effector memory CD45RA+ cells. The table came from immunoSEQ multiplex PCR; TCRdb's copy has only in-frame clones and leaves some out. This table holds a few million clones, around 95% found once. Sequenced sample: naive CD8+ T cells from PBMCs. These TCRs come from a man in his late teens or twenties in good health. Some clones in this sample may be carry-over from other donors' samples.

The CDR3 loop is CASSFKGYRAYGYTF. The CDR3 region has the DNA TGTGCCAGCAGTTTTAAGGGATACAGGGCTTATGGCTACACCTTC. The chain uses TRBV28 and TRBJ1-2; a weak D match, TRBD1 (6 bases). The CDR3 spans 15 residues. Trimming removed 3 bases at V and 5 bases at J, with 16 bases between. Germline lookup yields CDR1 MDHEN and CDR2 SYDVKM.

V gene TRBV6-5 combines with J gene TRBJ1-6; weak D call: TRBD1 (5 bases). There are 13 residues in the CDR3. V lost 7 bases and J lost 8, with 12 bases in between. The germline gives CDR1 MNHEY, CDR2 SVGAGI. The CDR3 DNA reads as TGTGCCAGCACCTGGACACAGGATTCACCCCTCCACTTT. It yields the protein CASTWTQDSPLHF.

The chain joins TRBV15 to TRBJ1-5, with TRBD1 as a possible D gene (6 bases). The CDR3 sequence is 17 residues long. V was shortened by 3 bases and J by 0 bases, with 15 bases between the two germline ends. In germline, CDR1 is LNHNV, CDR2 YYDKDF (reference sequence). CDR3 sequence reads: CATSRGRTDLSNQPQHF. The CDR3 coding sequence is TGTGCCACCAGCAGGGGTCGGACAGATCTTAGCAATCAGCCCCAGCATTTT.

The chain joins TRBV29-1 to TRBJ2-7; 9 nucleotides align to TRBD1. The CDR3 loop spans 15 amino acids. V lost 3 bases, J lost 3 bases, and 9 bases stayed unmatched. Germline values: CDR1 SQVTM, CDR2 ANQGSEA. CDR3 in amino acids: CSVELTGTGSYEQYF. The CDR3 DNA sequence: TGCAGCGTTGAGCTTACCGGGACAGGGAGCTACGAGCAGTACTTC.

The rearrangement joins TRBV13 to TRBJ2-7; D not resolved. V was cut by 5 bases and J by 4 bases, with 12 bases left in between. The CDR3 covers 13 residues. Per germline, CDR1 PRHDT and CDR2 FYEKMQ (reference sequence). The DNA for the CDR3 is TGTGCCAGCAGCCCGCCCCAGACTTACGAGCAGTACTTC. Encoded protein: CASSPPQTYEQYF.

This clone was observed a single time. This chain connects TRBV5-1 to TRBJ2-3, with D tentatively TRBD2 (6 bases). This CDR3 contains 16 residues. Germline V gives CDR1 SGHRS, CDR2 YFSETQ. Trimming cost V 2 bases and J 5 bases, with 18 bases left between them. CDR3 sequence reads: CASSFLGSVPQDTQYF. CDR3 nucleotide sequence: TGCGCCAGCAGCTTTCTCGGGAGCGTTCCCCAAGATACGCAGTATTTT.

The chain joins TRBV9 to TRBJ2-7; D is possibly TRBD2 (5 bases). Looked up from germline, CDR1 is SGDLS and CDR2 is YYNGEE. V was pared by 0 bases and J by 2 bases, with 12 bases between. The CDR3 covers 15 residues. This CDR3 is CASSVGGSVTYEQYF. CDR3 bases: TGTGCCAGCAGCGTAGGGGGTAGCGTCACCTACGAGCAGTACTTC. Together with reference TRBV9 and TRBJ2-7, the CDR3 gives the full variable domain: DSGVTQTPKHLITATGQRVTLRCSPRSGDLSVYWYQQSLDQGLQFLIQYYNGEERAKGNILERFSAQQFPDLHSELNLSSLELGDSALYFCASSVGGSVTYEQYFGPGTRLTVT.

Only one count was recorded for this clone. This chain connects TRBV4-1 to TRBJ2-1; 13 positions match TRBD2. CDR3 size: 15 residues. With V trimmed by 1 base and J by 10 bases, 4 bases remained unmatched. Germline V gene data show CDR1 as MGHRA and CDR2 as YSYEKL. The DNA of the CDR3 is TGCGCCAGCAGCCAAGTGGGACTAGCGGGAAGGGAGCAGTTCTTC. Amino acid sequence: CASSQVGLAGREQFF.

Concerning this clone itself: Its ends do not fully match the called genes, so a read error is possible. The chain combines TRBV9 with TRBJ2-1, with TRBD2 matching over 8 bases. The CDR3 has 13 amino acids. CDR1 SGDLS and CDR2 YYNGEE come from the germline V gene. The CDR3 loop is CASSVYGGDPLLF. The CDR3 bases are TGTGCCAGCAGCGTATACGGGGGGGACCCCCTCCTCTTC.

The V call is TRBV7-9, the J call TRBJ2-7; D is ambiguous. CDR3 length equals 19 residues. V dropped 5 bases and J dropped 4 bases, with 30 bases sitting between them. Germline lookup yields CDR1 SEHNR and CDR2 FQNEAQ (reference sequence). The CDR3 sequence: CASSPLQEVIESTGYEQYF. The CDR3 DNA reads TGTGCCAGCAGCCCCCTCCAAGAGGTTATCGAGAGCACCGGATACGAGCAGTACTTC.

The rearrangement links TRBV2 to TRBJ2-4, with TRBD1 as a possible D gene (6 bases). V was cut by 6 bases and J by 8 bases, with 20 bases left in between. This CDR3 has 15 amino acids. The germline CDR1 and CDR2 sequences are SNHLY and FYNNEI. The CDR3 DNA is TGTGCCAGCAGGATCTTAGGACAGCAAGGGGACATTCAGTACTTC. Amino acids: CASRILGQQGDIQYF.

The chain couples TRBV30 to TRBJ1-6, with a possible D match to TRBD1 (5 bases). The V gene lost 2 bases and the J gene lost 7 bases, with 9 bases spanning the gap. CDR1 and CDR2 from the germline V gene are GTSNPN and SVGIG (reference sequence). The CDR3 contains 13 residues. CDR3 sequence: CAWSPGWNSPLHF. In DNA, the CDR3 is TGTGCCTGGAGTCCAGGGTGGAATTCACCCCTCCACTTT.

The CDR3 nucleotides read TGTGCCAGCAGCCCTAGACGGGAGCTCCGTTACAATGAGCAGTTCTTC. Translation gives CASSPRRELRYNEQFF. The V gene is TRBV21-1, the J gene TRBJ2-1; the tabulated D call, TRBD2, remains unverified against the DNA. TRBV21-1 is a pseudogene. The CDR3 has 16 amino acids.

This chain connects TRBV7-2 to TRBJ1-2; TRBD1 aligns across 8 bases. Germline trimming cut 0 bases from V and 8 bases from J; bases unmatched to any gene: 8. Germline V gene lookup returns CDR1 SGHTA and CDR2 FQGNSA. The CDR3 has 15 residues. The CDR3 is CASSLARTGLLGYTF. The CDR3 nucleotides are TGTGCCAGCAGCTTAGCCAGGACAGGGCTACTAGGCTACACCTTC.

This chain links TRBV4-3 with TRBJ1-3; D is unclear. This CDR3 comprises 17 residues. Germline CDR1 LGHNA, CDR2 YSLEER. Deletions cut 0 bases from V and 0 bases from J, with 12 bases between. The CDR3 here is CASSQDSAQVSGNTIYF. Here the CDR3 DNA reads TGCGCCAGCAGCCAAGATTCAGCGCAGGTCTCTGGAAACACCATATATTTT.

The V call is TRBV2, the J call TRBJ1-2, with 7 bases aligning to TRBD1. CDR3 length: 12 amino acids. The germline V gene encodes CDR1 SNHLY and CDR2 FYNNEI. Losses at the gene ends were 10 bases for V and 4 bases for J; bases not matched to a gene: 6. The CDR3 coding sequence is TGTGCCATCCCGACAGGGAGCTATGGCTACACCTTC. It specifies CAIPTGSYGYTF.

The J gene is TRBJ1-3, the V gene TRBV6-1; D gene uncertain. This CDR3 contains 13 residues. Deletions cut 3 bases from V and 0 bases from J, with 3 bases between. Germline CDR1 and CDR2: MNHNS and SASEGT. The CDR3 spells CASSEVSGNTIYF. The CDR3 DNA is TGTGCCAGCAGTGAGGTCTCTGGAAACACCATATATTTT.

With respect to this clone: Within the sample, other DNA sequences also encode this same CDR3. This chain connects TRBV6-5 to TRBJ2-1; weak D call: TRBD2 (6 bases). This CDR3 has 15 residues. Trimming removed 4 bases from V and 0 bases from J, with 10 bases in between. CDR1 is MNHEY, CDR2 SVGAGI, per germline. The chain's CDR3 is CASSFDGSSYNEQFF. The CDR3 DNA follows: TGTGCCAGCAGTTTCGACGGGAGCTCCTACAATGAGCAGTTCTTC.

The chain recombines TRBV7-3 with TRBJ2-1; 8 bases are shared with TRBD2. V lost 5 bases, J lost 4 bases, and 10 bases stayed unmatched. This CDR3 has 16 amino acids. Germline V CDR1 and CDR2: SGHTA, FQGTGA. CDR3 sequence: CASSPGGAHGYNEQFF. The CDR3 nucleotides are TGTGCCAGCAGCCCGGGGGGGGCTCATGGATACAATGAGCAGTTCTTC.

The V call is TRBV6-7, the J call TRBJ1-2, with 8 bases fitting TRBD1. TRBV6-7 carries the ORF label, with uncertain function. The CDR3 is made up of 12 amino acids. V lost 6 bases and J lost 6; bases outside the gene matches: 3. CDR3 in DNA: TGTGCCAGCAGCGACAGGGGTCATGGCTACACCTTC. It yields the protein CASSDRGHGYTF.

The genes are TRBV27 and TRBJ1-2, with a weak D call TRBD1 (6 bases). In germline, CDR1 is MNHEY, CDR2 SMNVEV (reference sequence). The CDR3 is 14 amino acids. The V gene lost 4 bases and the J gene lost 8 bases, with 17 bases spanning the gap. The CDR3 DNA is TGTGCCAGCAGTTGGGGGGCGCGGGTGGAGGGCTACACCTTC. Translated, it gives CASSWGARVEGYTF.

V gene TRBV29-1 combines with J gene TRBJ2-1; 8 bases are shared with TRBD1. In germline, CDR1 is SQVTM, CDR2 ANQGSEA. V trimming: 2 bases; J trimming: 2 bases; junction bases outside the gene matches: 5. The CDR3 covers 15 residues. The CDR3: CSVELGTGPYNEQFF. CDR3 sequence (DNA): TGCAGCGTTGAATTGGGGACAGGACCCTACAATGAGCAGTTCTTC.

V is TRBV5-1 and J is TRBJ1-1, with TRBD1 matching 8 bases. The length of the CDR3 is 17 residues. Germline lookup yields CDR1 SGHRS and CDR2 YFSETQ. V was clipped by 1 base and J by 1 base; unmatched bases: 9. As DNA, the CDR3 is TGCGCCAGCAGCTTGCCGGGGCTCGGGACAGGGAACACTGAAGCTTTCTTT. It translates to CASSLPGLGTGNTEAFF.

This clone showed up just once. CDR3 amino acids: CASSKNPGASDGYTF. The CDR3, as DNA: TGCGCCAGCAGCAAAAACCCCGGGGCATCGGATGGCTACACCTTC. This chain links TRBV5-1 with TRBJ1-2; TRBD1 might be the D (5 bases). The germline V gene has CDR1 SGHRS and CDR2 YFSETQ. V lost 4 bases and J 6 bases, leaving 19 bases between the germline ends. The CDR3 is made up of 15 amino acids.

The chain employs TRBV11-2 and TRBJ2-1; D call uncertain. Germline assignment: CDR1 SGHAT and CDR2 FQNNGV. Trimming shortened V by 2 bases and J by 4 bases, and 15 bases separated the two germline ends. The length of the CDR3 is 16 residues. The CDR3 region is CASSLRAPFRYNEQFF. The CDR3 DNA reads as TGTGCCAGCAGCTTAAGGGCTCCCTTCAGGTACAATGAGCAGTTCTTC. Complete variable domain (other parts from reference TRBV11-2 and TRBJ2-1): EAGVAQSPRYKIIEKRQSVAFWCNPISGHATLYWYQQILGQGPKLLIQFQNNGVVDDSQLPKDRFSAERLKGVDSTLKIQPAKLEDSAVYLCASSLRAPFRYNEQFFGPGTRLTVL.

The chain joins TRBV7-8 to TRBJ2-5; D is unresolved. Germline lookup yields CDR1 SGHVS and CDR2 FQNEAQ. The CDR3 totals 13 residues. The V end was cut by 5 bases, the J end by 5 bases, with 12 bases between. CDR3 in DNA: TGTGCCAGCAGCGCATCTCGCCTGGAGACCCAGTACTTC. Its translation: CASSASRLETQYF.

This chain links TRBV5-1 with TRBJ2-1, with 8 nucleotides matching TRBD2. This CDR3 region has 15 residues. Germline trimming cut 1 base from V and 4 bases from J; bases unmatched to any gene: 4. CDR1 SGHRS and CDR2 YFSETQ come from the germline V gene. The CDR3 nucleotides are TGCGCCAGCAGCTTGTCGGGAGGGCCATACAATGAGCAGTTCTTC. Its protein is CASSLSGGPYNEQFF.

The V and J genes are TRBV14 and TRBJ1-5; the D gene is possibly TRBD1 (5 bases). The V end was cut by 4 bases, the J end by 6 bases, with 10 bases between. The CDR3 length is 13 residues. Per germline, CDR1 SGHDN and CDR2 FVKESK. The CDR3 sequence is CASSPDQGQPQHF. The CDR3 nucleotides are TGTGCCAGCAGCCCAGATCAGGGTCAGCCCCAGCATTTT.

The V call is TRBV6-1, the J call TRBJ1-2; TRBD1 might be the D (5 bases). CDR3 size: 15 residues. Looked up from germline, CDR1 is MNHNS and CDR2 is SASEGT. The V end was cut by 2 bases, the J end by 8 bases, with 18 bases between. CDR3 sequence reads: CASSEIGTDMSGYTF. In DNA form, the CDR3 reads TGTGCCAGCAGTGAAATCGGGACCGATATGAGCGGCTACACCTTC.